This T cell receptor beta chain was captured in a study of technical replicates of blood from several donors. In this sample, this clone turned up once. Only in-frame clones appear in the TCRdb table, and some are missing; sequencing was by immunoSEQ multiplex PCR. The table includes about 72,000 clones, just under 95% detected once. Specimen: T cells isolated from PBMCs. The receptor's source is a human donor in good health.

The CDR3 protein is CASSFRLDQPQHF. The CDR3 DNA sequence: TGTGCCAGCAGTTTCCGACTGGATCAGCCCCAGCATTTT. The V call is TRBV6-5, the J call TRBJ1-5, with no clear D. From germline, CDR1 is MNHEY and CDR2 SVGAGI. The CDR3 runs to 13 residues. Trimming removed 4 bases from V and 5 bases from J, with 9 bases in between.